This T cell receptor beta chain was captured by sequencing in a study of blood T cells in healthy people across ages. At the level of the study: In model experiments, template switching was able to capture about one barcoded beta molecule for every two T cells that were present.

Primed by a sample-barcoded 5' primer and a J-beta primer mix, a second PCR proceeded for 7 to 11 cycles. All cDNA molecules were each tagged by a template-switch adaptor with 12 random nucleotides. From the 5' RACE reads, TCRdb called clonotypes with MiXCR, one entry per CDR3 protein. The sample records about 570,000 distinct CDR3 sequences, approximately 30% being singletons. CDR3 length: 15 residues. The V gene lost 8 bases and the J gene lost 0 bases, with 16 bases spanning the gap. The germline V gene encodes CDR1 MNHNS and CDR2 SASEGT. The rearrangement links TRBV6-1 to TRBJ1-1, with TRBD1 as a possible D gene (6 bases). The receptor comes from a woman in her 70s in good health. Sequencing used blood. CDR3 DNA: TGTGCCAGCGGAAAGGGGGTCCTAATGAACACTGAAGCTTTCTTT. Protein sequence: CASGKGVLMNTEAFF.